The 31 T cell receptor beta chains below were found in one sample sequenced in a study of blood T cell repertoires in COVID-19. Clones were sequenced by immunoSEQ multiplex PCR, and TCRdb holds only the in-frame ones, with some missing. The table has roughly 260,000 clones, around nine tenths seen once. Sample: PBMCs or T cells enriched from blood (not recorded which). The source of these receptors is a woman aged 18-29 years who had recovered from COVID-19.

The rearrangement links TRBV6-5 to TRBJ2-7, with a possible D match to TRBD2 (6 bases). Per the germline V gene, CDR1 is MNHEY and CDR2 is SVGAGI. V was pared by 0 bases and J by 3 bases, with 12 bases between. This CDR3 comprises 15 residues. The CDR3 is CASSYSEGFYYEQYF. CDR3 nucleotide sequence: TGTGCCAGCAGTTACTCGGAGGGGTTTTACTACGAGCAGTACTTC.

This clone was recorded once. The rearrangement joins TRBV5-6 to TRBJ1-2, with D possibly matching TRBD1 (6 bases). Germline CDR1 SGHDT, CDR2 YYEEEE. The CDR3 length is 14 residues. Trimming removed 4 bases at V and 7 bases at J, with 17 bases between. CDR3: CASSVDSHGGGYTF. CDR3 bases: TGTGCCAGCAGCGTGGACAGCCATGGTGGTGGCTACACCTTC.

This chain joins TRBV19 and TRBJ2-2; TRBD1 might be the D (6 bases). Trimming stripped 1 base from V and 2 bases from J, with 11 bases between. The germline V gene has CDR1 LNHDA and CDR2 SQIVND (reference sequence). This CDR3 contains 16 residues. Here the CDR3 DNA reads TGTGCCAGTAGTATAGTCGGCAGGGGAAACACCGGGGAGCTGTTTTTT. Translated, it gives CASSIVGRGNTGELFF.

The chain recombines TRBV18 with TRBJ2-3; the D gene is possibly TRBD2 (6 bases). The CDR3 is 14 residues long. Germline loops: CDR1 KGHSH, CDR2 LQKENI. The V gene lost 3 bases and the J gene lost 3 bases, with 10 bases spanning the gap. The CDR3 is CASSPATRTDTQYF. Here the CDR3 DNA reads TGTGCCAGCTCACCGGCGACTAGAACAGATACGCAGTATTTT.

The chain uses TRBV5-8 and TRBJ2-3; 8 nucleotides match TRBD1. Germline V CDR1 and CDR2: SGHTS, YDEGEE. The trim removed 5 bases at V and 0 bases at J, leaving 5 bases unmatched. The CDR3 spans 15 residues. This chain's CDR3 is CASSYDRGSTDTQYF. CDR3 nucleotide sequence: TGTGCCAGCAGTTATGACAGGGGTAGCACAGATACGCAGTATTTT.

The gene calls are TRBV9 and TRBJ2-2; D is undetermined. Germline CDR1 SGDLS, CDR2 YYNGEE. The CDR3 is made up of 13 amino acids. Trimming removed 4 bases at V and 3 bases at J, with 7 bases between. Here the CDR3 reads CASSRGDTGELFF. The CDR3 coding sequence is TGTGCCAGCAGCAGAGGAGACACCGGGGAGCTGTTTTTT. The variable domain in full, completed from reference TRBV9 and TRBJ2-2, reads DSGVTQTPKHLITATGQRVTLRCSPRSGDLSVYWYQQSLDQGLQFLIQYYNGEERAKGNILERFSAQQFPDLHSELNLSSLELGDSALYFCASSRGDTGELFFGEGSRLTVL.

The CDR3 region has the DNA TGTGCCAGCAGGGACTTAAACAGGCGGGGAGCTTTCTTT. Amino acid sequence: CASRDLNRRGAFF. The V gene is TRBV28, the J gene TRBJ1-1; D might be TRBD1 (5 bases). The CDR3 covers 13 residues. Trimming took off 6 bases at V and 10 bases at J, with 18 bases between the two ends. Germline loops: CDR1 MDHEN, CDR2 SYDVKM. The full variable domain, rest sourced from reference TRBV28 and TRBJ1-1, is DVKVTQSSRYLVKRTGEKVFLECVQDMDHENMFWYRQDPGLGLRLIYFSYDVKMKEKGDIPEGYSVSREKKERFSLILESASTNQTSMYLCASRDLNRRGAFFGQGTRLTVV.

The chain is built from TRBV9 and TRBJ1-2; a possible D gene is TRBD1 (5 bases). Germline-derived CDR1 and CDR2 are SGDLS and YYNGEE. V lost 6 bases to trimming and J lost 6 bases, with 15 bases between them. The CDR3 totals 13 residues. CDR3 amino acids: CASTPGEGHGYTF. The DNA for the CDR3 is TGTGCCAGCACGCCTGGGGAGGGGCATGGCTACACCTTC.

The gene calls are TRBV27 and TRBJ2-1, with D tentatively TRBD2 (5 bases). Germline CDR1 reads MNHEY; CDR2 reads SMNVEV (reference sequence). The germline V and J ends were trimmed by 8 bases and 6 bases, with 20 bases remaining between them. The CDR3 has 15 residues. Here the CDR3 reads CASRFGGSGPNEQFF. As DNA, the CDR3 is TGTGCCAGCCGGTTTGGTGGGAGTGGCCCCAATGAGCAGTTCTTC.

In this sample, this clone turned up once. CDR3 in amino acids: CASSLVVRRHNSPLHF. The CDR3 DNA follows: TGTGCCAGCAGCTTAGTAGTTCGGAGACATAATTCACCCCTCCACTTT. The chain has TRBV11-2 and TRBJ1-6, with no clear D. Germline lookup yields CDR1 SGHAT and CDR2 FQNNGV. V shed 1 base and J shed 5 bases, with 12 bases lying between them. The CDR3 loop spans 16 amino acids.

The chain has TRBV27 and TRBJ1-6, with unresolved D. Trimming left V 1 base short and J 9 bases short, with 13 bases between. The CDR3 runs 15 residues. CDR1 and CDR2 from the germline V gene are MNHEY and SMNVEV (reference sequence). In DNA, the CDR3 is TGTGCCAGCAGTTTATTAGCCAGTCTTTCTTCACCCCTCCACTTT. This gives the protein CASSLLASLSSPLHF.

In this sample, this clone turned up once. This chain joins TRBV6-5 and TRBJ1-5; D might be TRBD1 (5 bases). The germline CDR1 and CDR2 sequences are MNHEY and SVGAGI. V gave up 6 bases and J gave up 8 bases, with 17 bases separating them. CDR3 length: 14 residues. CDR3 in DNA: TGTGCCAGCAGCCGGGGGGTTTGGGAAGAGCCCCAGCATTTT. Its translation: CASSRGVWEEPQHF.

The CDR3 here is CASSEGTSGNTGELFF. The CDR3 nucleotides are TGTGCCAGCAGTGAAGGCACTAGCGGCAACACCGGGGAGCTGTTTTTT. This rearrangement joins TRBV7-2 to TRBJ2-2; 8 bases are a match to TRBD2. The junction had 8 bases not matched to a gene; V was cut back by 6 bases and J by 2 bases. The CDR3 length is 16 residues. Germline CDR1 and CDR2: SGHTA and FQGNSA.

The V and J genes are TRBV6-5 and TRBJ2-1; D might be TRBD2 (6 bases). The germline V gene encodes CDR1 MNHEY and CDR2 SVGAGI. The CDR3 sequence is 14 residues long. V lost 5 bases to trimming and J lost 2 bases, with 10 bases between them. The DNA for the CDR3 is TGTGCCAGCAGTAGGTCTAGCGCCTACAATGAGCAGTTCTTC. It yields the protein CASSRSSAYNEQFF.

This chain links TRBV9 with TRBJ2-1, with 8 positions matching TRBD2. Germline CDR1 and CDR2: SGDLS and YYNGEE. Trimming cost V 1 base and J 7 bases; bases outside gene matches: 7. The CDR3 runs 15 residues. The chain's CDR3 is CASSVLSGSRNEQFF. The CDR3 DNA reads TGTGCCAGCAGCGTACTGAGCGGGAGTAGGAATGAGCAGTTCTTC.

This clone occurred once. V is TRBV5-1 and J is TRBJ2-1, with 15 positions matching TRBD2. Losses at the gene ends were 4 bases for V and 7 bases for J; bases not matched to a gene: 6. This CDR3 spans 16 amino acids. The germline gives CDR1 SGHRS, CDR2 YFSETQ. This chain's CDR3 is CASSLTGLAGGNEQFF. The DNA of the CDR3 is TGCGCCAGCAGCCTGACCGGACTAGCGGGAGGGAATGAGCAGTTCTTC.

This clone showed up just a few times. CDR3 sequence reads: CASSPKLLAGYNEQFF. CDR3 nucleotide sequence: TGTGCCAGCAGTCCCAAGTTACTAGCGGGGTACAATGAGCAGTTCTTC. The chain combines TRBV13 with TRBJ2-1; 10 positions agree with TRBD2. V was pared by 6 bases and J by 4 bases, with 9 bases of the junction left unmatched. Germline CDR1 is PRHDT and CDR2 is FYEKMQ (reference sequence). CDR3 length equals 16 residues.

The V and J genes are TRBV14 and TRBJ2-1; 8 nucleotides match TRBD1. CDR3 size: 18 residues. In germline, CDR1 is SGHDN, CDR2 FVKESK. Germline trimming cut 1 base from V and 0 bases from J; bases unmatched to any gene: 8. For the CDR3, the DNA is TGTGCCAGCAGCCAAGTCGCAGGGGGCAAAAGCTCCTACAATGAGCAGTTCTTC. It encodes CASSQVAGGKSSYNEQFF.

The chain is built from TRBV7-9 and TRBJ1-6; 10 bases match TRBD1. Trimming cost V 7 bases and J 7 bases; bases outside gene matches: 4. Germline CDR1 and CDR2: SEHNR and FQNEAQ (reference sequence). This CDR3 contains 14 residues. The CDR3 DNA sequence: TGTGCCAGCAAGGGACAGGGGACGAATTCACCCCTCCACTTT. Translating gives CASKGQGTNSPLHF. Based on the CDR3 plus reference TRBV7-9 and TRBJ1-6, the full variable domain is DTGVSQNPRHKITKRGQNVTFRCDPISEHNRLYWYRQTLGQGPEFLTYFQNEAQLEKSRLLSDRFSAERPKGSFSTLEIQRTEQGDSAMYLCASKGQGTNSPLHFGNGTRLTVT.

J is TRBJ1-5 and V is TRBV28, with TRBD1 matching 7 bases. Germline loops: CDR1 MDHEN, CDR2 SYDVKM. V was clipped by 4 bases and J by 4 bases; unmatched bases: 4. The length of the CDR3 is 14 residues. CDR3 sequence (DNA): TGTGCCAGCAGTTCTTGGACAGGAAATCAGCCCCAGCATTTT. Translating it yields CASSSWTGNQPQHF.

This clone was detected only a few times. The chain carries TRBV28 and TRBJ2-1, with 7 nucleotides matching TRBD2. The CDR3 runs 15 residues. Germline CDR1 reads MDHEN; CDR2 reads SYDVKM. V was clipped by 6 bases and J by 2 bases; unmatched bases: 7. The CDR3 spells CASRSSGSTYNEQFF. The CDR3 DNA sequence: TGTGCCAGCAGATCTAGCGGATCCACCTACAATGAGCAGTTCTTC.

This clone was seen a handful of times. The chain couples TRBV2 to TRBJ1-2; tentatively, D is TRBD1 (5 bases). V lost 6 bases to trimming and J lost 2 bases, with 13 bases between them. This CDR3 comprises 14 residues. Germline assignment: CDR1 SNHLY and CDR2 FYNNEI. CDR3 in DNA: TGTGCCAGCAGGGAGCAGGGTTCAAACTATGGCTACACCTTC. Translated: CASREQGSNYGYTF.

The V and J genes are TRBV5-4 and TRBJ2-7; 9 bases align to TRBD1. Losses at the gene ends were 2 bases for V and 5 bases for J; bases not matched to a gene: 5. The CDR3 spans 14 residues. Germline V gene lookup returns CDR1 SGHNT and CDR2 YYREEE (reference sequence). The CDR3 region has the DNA TGTGCCAGCAGCTTACGGGACAGGGAGAACGAGCAGTACTTC. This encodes CASSLRDRENEQYF.

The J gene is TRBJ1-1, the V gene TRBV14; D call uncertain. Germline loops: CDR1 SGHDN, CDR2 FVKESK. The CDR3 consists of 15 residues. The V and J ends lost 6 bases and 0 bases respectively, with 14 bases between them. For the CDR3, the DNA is TGTGCCAGCAGTCCTTCAGTCCGTATGAACACTGAAGCTTTCTTT. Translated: CASSPSVRMNTEAFF.

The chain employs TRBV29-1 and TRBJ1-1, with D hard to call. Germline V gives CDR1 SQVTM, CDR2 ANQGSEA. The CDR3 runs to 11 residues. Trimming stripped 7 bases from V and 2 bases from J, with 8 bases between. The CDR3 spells CSAPINTEAFF. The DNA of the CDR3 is TGCAGCGCCCCCATCAACACTGAAGCTTTCTTT.

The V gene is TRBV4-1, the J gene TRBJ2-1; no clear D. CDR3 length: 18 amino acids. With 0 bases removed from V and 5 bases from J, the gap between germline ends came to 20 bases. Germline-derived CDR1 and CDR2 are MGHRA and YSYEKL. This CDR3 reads CASSQEPRFSPQHNEQFF. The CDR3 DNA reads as TGCGCCAGCAGCCAAGAACCCCGTTTCAGTCCCCAACACAATGAGCAGTTCTTC.

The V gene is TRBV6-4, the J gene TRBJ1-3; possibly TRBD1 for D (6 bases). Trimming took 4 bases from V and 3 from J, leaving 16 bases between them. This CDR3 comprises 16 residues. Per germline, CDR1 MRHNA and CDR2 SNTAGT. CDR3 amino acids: CASSAPGHHLGNTIYF. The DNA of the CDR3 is TGTGCCAGCAGTGCCCCGGGACACCACCTTGGAAACACCATATATTTT.

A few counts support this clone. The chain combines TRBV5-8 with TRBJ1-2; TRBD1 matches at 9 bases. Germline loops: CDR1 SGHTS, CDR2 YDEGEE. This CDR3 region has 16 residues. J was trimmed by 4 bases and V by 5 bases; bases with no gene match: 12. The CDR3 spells CASSAQDRGLSYGYTF. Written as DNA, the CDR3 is TGTGCCAGCAGTGCCCAGGACAGGGGTCTAAGCTATGGCTACACCTTC.

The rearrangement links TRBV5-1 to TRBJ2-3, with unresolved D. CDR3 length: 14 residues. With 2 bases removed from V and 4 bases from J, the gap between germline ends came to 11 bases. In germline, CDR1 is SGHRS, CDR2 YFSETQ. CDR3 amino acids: CASSLPAEADTQYF. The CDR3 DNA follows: TGCGCCAGCAGCTTACCGGCAGAGGCAGATACGCAGTATTTT.

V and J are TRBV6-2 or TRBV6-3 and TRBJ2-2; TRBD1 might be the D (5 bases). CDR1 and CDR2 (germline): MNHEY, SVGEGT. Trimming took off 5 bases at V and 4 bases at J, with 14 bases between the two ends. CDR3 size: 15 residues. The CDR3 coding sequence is TGTGCCAGCAGTACAAGGGGCAGAGGCACCGGGGAGCTGTTTTTT. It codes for CASSTRGRGTGELFF.

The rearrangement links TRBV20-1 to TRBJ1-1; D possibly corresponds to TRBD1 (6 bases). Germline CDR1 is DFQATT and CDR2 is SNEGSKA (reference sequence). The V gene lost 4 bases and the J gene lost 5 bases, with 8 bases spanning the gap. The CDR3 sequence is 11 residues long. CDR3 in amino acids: CSAIQGTEAFF. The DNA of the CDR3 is TGCAGTGCTATACAGGGAACTGAAGCTTTCTTT.